The following is a T cell receptor beta chain sequence with its context. Its antigen is not known. The CDR3 is made up of 13 amino acids. Germline V gene data show CDR1 as SGHDN and CDR2 as FVKESK. V was trimmed by 4 bases and J by 1 base, leaving 7 bases between them. Assay used: immunoSEQ multiplex PCR; TCRdb lists only in-frame clones, some missing. The sample lists around 77,000 clones; roughly 80% were seen once. This specimen comes from a study of T cell clones after liver transplantation. Study results and limitations: Conclusions were preliminary, with small, heterogeneous patient groups.

The sequenced sample was CD4+ T cells from blood, obtained 12 months after liver transplant. V gene TRBV14 combines with J gene TRBJ1-1; unclear D gene. This receptor was obtained from a human patient who received a liver transplant. The graft donor may have contributed some T cells. The CDR3 DNA sequence: TGTGCCAGCAGCCCAGGAGCGAACACTGAAGCTTTCTTT. Amino acids: CASSPGANTEAFF. The complete variable domain, with remaining parts taken from reference TRBV14 and TRBJ1-1, reads EAGVTQFPSHSVIEKGQTVTLRCDPISGHDNLYWYRRVMGKEIKFLLHFVKESKQDESGMPNNRFLAERTGGTYSTLKVQPAELEDSGVYFCASSPGANTEAFFGQGTRLTVV.